This is a list of T cell receptor beta chains from one sample in a study of blood T cell repertoires in COVID-19. Data came from immunoSEQ multiplex PCR; TCRdb stores just in-frame clones and leaves some out. The table shows approximately 130,000 clones, with 77% occurring only once. The sequenced sample consisted of peripheral blood. The receptors come from a man of 80 years or more with acute or convalescent COVID-19. Both conserved end residues are trimmed from each CDR3. The D gene is left open where the match is weak.

v_gene | d_gene | CDR3aa
TRBV7-8 | . | ASSQGGEEDTQY
TRBV28 | TRBD1 | ASSPGTGAIQPQH
TRBV18 | . | ASSPLGGLDGYT
TRBV28 | . | ASSLSPYEQY
TRBV4-2 | . | ASSQEMGGSYNEQF
TRBV5-1 | . | ASSPTGFNEKLF
TRBV5-6 | . | ASSLVGRIPDRDTDTQY
TRBV28 | . | ASSLVAFRDQPQH
TRBV12-3/TRBV12-4 | TRBD1 | ASSFQNRGEQY
TRBV7-7 | . | ASSFGESSYNEQF
TRBV5-1 | TRBD1 | ASTRQGGTDTQY
TRBV28 | TRBD1 | ASRHATGGGNQPQH
TRBV4-2 | TRBD1 | ASSQLTGGHAEAF
TRBV6-5 | . | ASKSGPGGNQPQH
TRBV11-2 | TRBD2 | ASSLSGGAEEQF
TRBV12-3/TRBV12-4 | . | ASSFWGVGGYT
TRBV6-2/TRBV6-3 | . | ASSRNAGSRNQPQH
TRBV10-3 | TRBD1 | AISGPYRGYGTEAF
TRBV7-9 | . | ASFGPRTDTQY
TRBV14 | TRBD1 | ASSQGRPGTGQKF
TRBV5-8 | . | ASSLMGRGFYEQY
TRBV4-1 | TRBD1 | APVRKGQENEKLF
TRBV5-1 | . | ASSFDSNYGYT
TRBV18 | . | ASSPRNGQPQH
TRBV18 | . | ASSPRQLGPSGEQY
TRBV5-6 | . | ASSLGGESEKLF
TRBV18 | TRBD1 | ASSTGQTTDTQY